The clone carrying this T cell receptor (beta chain) was found many times. Its cognate antigen is unknown. The size of this beta chain means little, since it is a stray read in a library made for alpha chains. This record belongs to a study of spatial heterogeneity in lung cancer. The overall study: The study observed each unique TCR and UMI combination more than ten times on average in raw reads.

Study conclusions and caveats: More often at tumor resection than at routine follow-up, ubiquitous expanded tumor TCRs were detected in the blood.

A unique molecular identifier was attached to every TCR cDNA molecule. TCRdb fed the 5' RACE reads into MiXCR, producing one record per CDR3 protein. The sample records around 10,000 distinct CDR3 sequences, roughly 3.6% being singletons. Indicated time point: sample taken at primary tumor resection. In each case, whole RNA from tumor, nontumor lung or frozen PBMC was sequenced unsorted. Deletions cut 1 base from V and 1 base from J, with 22 bases between. CDR1 and CDR2 from the germline V gene are KGHSH and LQKENI. The CDR3 spans 19 residues. The TCR was taken from a female donor with early-stage non-small cell lung cancer. The chain is built from TRBV18 and TRBJ2-5; TRBD1 might be the D (6 bases). Specimen: PBMCs, collected at surgery. DNA for the CDR3: TGTGCCAGCTCACCACTGCCCCGAGCGACCAGAGGGGGCCAAGAGACCCAGTACTTC. This translates into CASSPLPRATRGGQETQYF. Using reference TRBV18 and TRBJ2-5 for the parts outside the CDR3, the full variable domain is NAGVMQNPRHLVRRRGQEARLRCSPMKGHSHVYWYRQLPEEGLKFMVYLQKENIIDESGMPKERFSAEFPKEGPSILRIQQVVRGDSAAYFCASSPLPRATRGGQETQYFGPGTRLLVL.